The following is a TCR beta chain sequence with its context. In its sample, this clonotype was seen many times. Its antigen target is currently unknown. Base quality data are lacking; no much larger clone is found one base away. Reading the label with the study, this specimen's treatment or condition is: live attenuated yellow fever vaccine strain. PBMCs were isolated from peripheral blood using a standard Ficoll-Paque protocol. Dynabeads CD4 and CD8 positive selection kits were used to isolate CD4 and CD8 T-cell fractions. TriZol was used to extract RNA from bulk PBMCs, CD4 and CD8 fractions, and dextramer-positive and dextramer-negative fractions. The record originates from a study of T cells after yellow fever vaccination (dated 2019 in TCRdb). A note on the overall study: The SMART-Seq v4 Ultra Low Input RNA kit was used to prepare libraries from fractions with low cell numbers. Bulk TCR alpha and beta repertoires were sequenced longitudinally to track T-cell clones before and after primary and booster YFV17D yellow fever vaccination. Two healthy male donors, one aged 18 to 29 and one aged 30 to 40 years, were included in the cohort. Bulk PBMC replicates and cell subsets were isolated from blood drawn at multiple timepoints before and after both primary and secondary immunization.

Taken from cysteine to phenylalanine, the CDR3 has 14 residues. Of all the DNA, just the CDR3 is kept, 42 bases in frame from base 1. The germline V gene encodes CDR1 SQVTM and CDR2 ANQGSEA. V has 7 bases trimmed and J has 0 bases trimmed; junction bases matching no gene number 8. TCR cDNA was synthesized by 5'RACE template switching, which introduced a universal primer site and unique molecular identifiers. Priming for cDNA synthesis came from both the TCR alpha and TCR beta constant segments. Libraries were amplified in two PCR steps, with sample barcodes and sequencing adapters added in the second step. Sequencing of libraries was done on Illumina HiSeq 2500 (2x100 bp) or NovaSeq (2x150 bp). On the authors' methods: Demultiplexing of reads and collapsing into UMI consensus sequences were performed with MIGEC, and V(D)J alignment was carried out with MiXCR. Using edgeR on replicate PBMC samples, clonotypes were called vaccine-responding if FDR was below 0.01 and the log2 fold change was above 5 up to day 15. Each bulk clonotype received a CD4 or CD8 identity based on whether the sequenced CD4 or CD8 repertoire contained that clonotype at higher abundance. TCRdb reprocessed the public reads (quality trimming at Q25 with fastp, clone calling with MiXCR) and kept in-frame beta chains. Each entry is one CDR3 protein sequence, shown with its most common DNA and genes. The V and J calls, along with clone size, are taken from TCRdb and not from the paper's own processing. This sample gives around 250,000 distinct CDR3 sequences in total; 6% to 7.5% of them show up just once. In total, the top ten clones hold over 0.65% of the sample.

The paper as a whole reports these results and caveats: Because only a couple of donors were included in the study, the extent to which the findings can be generalized is limited. A small fraction of clonotypes appeared in both the CD4 and CD8 compartments, likely as a result of convergent recombination. Computational filtering was needed because FACS-sorted repertoires could contain abundant contaminating clonotypes from the bulk population. Most clones expanded after primary vaccination (around 96% of CD4 and 88% of CD8) were re-detected after the booster, suggesting that broad memory maintenance occurred. Compared with the primary T-cell response, the secondary T-cell response was weaker but faster, peaking on day 5 rather than day 15.

The receptor chain draws on TRBV29-1 and TRBJ2-7, and 8 junction bases match TRBD1. The sequence derives from a man aged 30-40 years who received the YFV17D yellow fever vaccine. This specimen was CD4+ T cells sorted from PBMCs, taken 15 days after the yellow fever booster vaccination. The CDR3 protein: CSALRDRSSYEQYF. DNA sequence: TGCAGCGCACTCCGGGACAGGAGCTCCTACGAGCAGTACTTC.